Below, 15 T cell receptor beta chains from the same sample are listed, as sequenced in a study of radiation and T cells in renal cell carcinoma. Indicated treatment: treatment-naive control, cytoreductive nephrectomy. Clones were read by immunoSEQ multiplex PCR, and TCRdb kept only the in-frame ones, dropping some. Among 20,000 to 30,000 clones listed, 58% were seen once. Sequencing was performed on tumor tissue, taken from a patient whose treatment was nephrectomy without radiotherapy. The receptor set was obtained from a man aged 40-49 years with renal cell carcinoma.

CDR3 DNA: TGTGCCATCAGTCAGGACCGGGACAGGGTTTTCGAAAAACTGTTTTTT. Residues: CAISQDRDRVFEKLFF. The V call is TRBV10-3, the J call TRBJ1-4, with 9 bases that match TRBD1. Trimming removed 5 bases from V and 8 bases from J; junction bases left unmatched: 12. The CDR3 is 16 amino acids. Germline V gives CDR1 ENHRY, CDR2 SYGVKD.

Concerning this clone itself: The germline gene is not matched at one end of the junction; a read error may be the cause. This chain joins TRBV6-4 and TRBJ2-3; TRBD1 agrees at 8 bases. Germline CDR1 and CDR2: MRHNA and SNTAGT. The CDR3 is made up of 12 amino acids. For the CDR3, the DNA is TGTGCCAGCAGGGACAGGGATTCAACTACGCATTTT. It is translated as CASRDRDSTTHF.

This clone was detected many times. The chain employs TRBV28 and TRBJ1-2; the D is unclear. The CDR3 is 14 amino acids. V gave up 7 bases and J gave up 3 bases, with 15 bases separating them. Germline values: CDR1 MDHEN, CDR2 SYDVKM. CDR3 nucleotides: TGTGCCAGCACCACGGGAGGGAGTGACTATGGCTACACCTTC. This gives the protein CASTTGGSDYGYTF.

This clone turned up a few times. The genes are TRBV2 and TRBJ1-5; 10 nucleotides agree with TRBD1. The CDR3 runs 14 residues. Trimming removed 6 bases from V and 6 bases from J; junction bases left unmatched: 5. Germline V gives CDR1 SNHLY, CDR2 FYNNEI. The CDR3 sequence is CASRDRGDSQPQHF. The DNA for the CDR3 is TGTGCCAGCAGGGACAGGGGGGACAGTCAGCCCCAGCATTTT.

The chain recombines TRBV12-5 with TRBJ2-1; D unresolved. From germline, CDR1 is LGHNT and CDR2 FRNRAP. The CDR3 spans 15 residues. V lost 7 bases to trimming and J lost 0 bases, with 13 bases between them. The CDR3 protein is CASAPAEHSYNEQFF. CDR3 nucleotide sequence: TGTGCTAGTGCCCCAGCAGAGCACTCCTACAATGAGCAGTTCTTC.

Judged by abundance, this clone is medium-sized. The V call is TRBV21-1, the J call TRBJ1-2; the table's D call of TRBD1 was not tested on the DNA. TRBV21-1 is deemed a pseudogene. This CDR3 is 12 amino acids long. The CDR3 spells CASSIQLGGYTF. CDR3 DNA: TGTGCCAGCAGCATACAGTTGGGTGGCTACACCTTC.

The chain has TRBV7-9 and TRBJ2-3; no definite D call. The CDR3 spans 13 residues. Germline V gene lookup returns CDR1 SEHNR and CDR2 FQNEAQ (reference sequence). Trimming removed 2 bases from V and 6 bases from J, with 9 bases in between. In DNA, the CDR3 is TGTGCCAGCAGCTTAACGGAAGCTGATACGCAGTATTTT. This encodes CASSLTEADTQYF.

V is TRBV7-9 and J is TRBJ2-4; D is perhaps TRBD2 (6 bases). Germline V gives CDR1 SEHNR, CDR2 FQNEAQ (reference sequence). This CDR3 spans 15 amino acids. With 8 bases removed from V and 2 bases from J, the gap between germline ends came to 16 bases. CDR3 region: CASEFLGGPKNIQYF. The CDR3 DNA is TGTGCCAGCGAATTCCTGGGGGGTCCCAAAAACATTCAGTACTTC.

The chain links TRBV5-1 to TRBJ2-5; D remains unclear. This CDR3 is built from 12 residues. V was shortened by 3 bases and J by 5 bases, with 8 bases between the two germline ends. Germline CDR1 is SGHRS and CDR2 is YFSETQ. The CDR3, as DNA: TGCGCCAGCAGCTCTACCCAGGAGACCCAGTACTTC. Protein product: CASSSTQETQYF.

This clone showed up just a few times. This chain uses TRBV27 with TRBJ2-7; 7 positions match TRBD1. The CDR3 is made up of 11 amino acids. Germline values: CDR1 MNHEY, CDR2 SMNVEV (reference sequence). This chain's CDR3 is CSTGQSYEQYF. DNA of the CDR3: TGTTCCACGGGACAGTCCTACGAGCAGTACTTC.

The chain is built from TRBV7-8 and TRBJ1-1, with D possibly matching TRBD1 (5 bases). Trimming pared 7 bases from V and 1 base from J, leaving 10 bases between. The CDR3 covers 13 residues. Germline V gene lookup returns CDR1 SGHVS and CDR2 FQNEAQ. CDR3 sequence: CASTIQENTEAFF. In DNA form, the CDR3 reads TGTGCCAGCACCATACAGGAGAACACTGAAGCTTTCTTT.

J is TRBJ2-2 and V is TRBV19; perhaps TRBD1 as D (5 bases). V was pared by 9 bases and J by 0 bases, with 8 bases between. This CDR3 contains 13 residues. CDR1 and CDR2 (germline): LNHDA, SQIVND (reference sequence). The CDR3, as DNA: TGTGCCAGCCGGACAACGAACACCGGGGAGCTGTTTTTT. This codes for CASRTTNTGELFF.

The rearrangement joins TRBV29-1 to TRBJ1-1; D is perhaps TRBD1 (6 bases). V was trimmed by 1 base and J by 5 bases, leaving 17 bases between them. The CDR3 consists of 15 residues. The V gene's germline CDR1 is SQVTM and CDR2 ANQGSEA. The CDR3: CSVEVRGGSHTEAFF. CDR3 sequence (DNA): TGCAGCGTTGAAGTGAGAGGGGGGAGTCATACTGAAGCTTTCTTT.

The chain combines TRBV4-2 with TRBJ2-7, with 10 bases aligning to TRBD1. Germline loops: CDR1 LGHNA, CDR2 YNFKEQ. V dropped 2 bases and J dropped 5; count of bases not matched to a gene: 6. The CDR3 spans 15 residues. The DNA of the CDR3 is TGTGCCAGCAGCCAACCGGGACAGGGGAACCACGAGCAGTACTTC. Its translation: CASSQPGQGNHEQYF.

The chain has TRBV6-6 and TRBJ1-2, with 7 bases that match TRBD1. V gave up 2 bases and J gave up 5 bases; unmatched junction bases: 5. Germline lookup yields CDR1 MNHNY and CDR2 SVGAGI (reference sequence). This CDR3 has 14 amino acids. The CDR3 sequence is CASSYPEGAYGYTF. CDR3 in DNA: TGTGCCAGCAGTTACCCAGAGGGGGCTTATGGCTACACCTTC.